The sequence of this T cell receptor (beta chain) was determined in a study of blood T cell repertoires in COVID-19. Study details: Specimens from acute and convalescent COVID-19 originated in the United States, Italy and Spain.

Authors' data handling: Estimates of nucleated cell counts were drawn from the amplification of reference gene primers. This table comes from immunoSEQ multiplex PCR, and its TCRdb copy is limited to in-frame clones, with some not included. That table is the source of V, J and clone size, and D and trimming were worked out from the DNA. The table includes about 200,000 clones, roughly 92% detected once. Seattle-derived patients entered the study during active infection and were followed longitudinally. This CDR3 has 16 residues. Germline CDR1 is SGHRS and CDR2 is YFSETQ. V was pared by 4 bases and J by 1 base, with 7 bases of the junction left unmatched.

The source is a man in his fifties or sixties with COVID-19, enrolled during active disease. Input material: peripheral blood. The V call is TRBV5-1, the J call TRBJ2-5; 10 bases map to TRBD2. CDR3 coding DNA: TGCGCCAGCAGCGGAGGGACTAGCGCCCCCCAAGAGACCCAGTACTTC. Encoded protein: CASSGGTSAPQETQYF.